A single sample is the source of the 18 T cell receptor beta chains below, sequenced in a study of identical twins (dated by TCRdb to the mid-2010s). The library was built by means of 5' RACE. The instrument was an Illumina HiSeq 2000. Using fastp trimming at Q25 and MiXCR clonotype assembly, TCRdb reanalyzed the public sequencing data and kept in-frame beta chains. Each entry is one CDR3 protein sequence, shown with its most common DNA and genes. A total of 540,000 or so distinct CDR3 sequences appear in this sample, around 20% of them only once. Around 0.47% of the sample goes to the ten largest clones. The same data also contributed to another study, on yellow fever vaccine responses in identical twins.

The sequenced sample was CD4+ T cells sorted from blood. These receptors were collected from a woman younger than 35 in good health.

The chain joins TRBV20-1 to TRBJ2-7; 10 nucleotides agree with TRBD2. This CDR3 has 15 residues. Germline-derived CDR1 and CDR2 are DFQATT and SNEGSKA (reference sequence). Losses at the gene ends were 6 bases for V and 6 bases for J; bases not matched to a gene: 14. CDR3 sequence: CSAGLAEAPTPEQYF. The CDR3 nucleotides are TGCAGTGCCGGACTAGCGGAAGCCCCCACGCCCGAGCAGTACTTC.

The gene calls are TRBV7-3 and TRBJ2-1; the match to TRBD1 covers 9 bases. Germline V lookup: CDR1 SGHTA, CDR2 FQGTGA. CDR3 length: 16 amino acids. The V segment lost 6 bases and the J segment 6 bases; nucleotides outside the gene matches: 12. The CDR3 is CASSTGGGQGTNEQFF. The DNA for the CDR3 is TGTGCCAGCAGTACTGGGGGGGGACAGGGCACCAATGAGCAGTTCTTC. The entire variable domain, with the rest obtained from reference TRBV7-3 and TRBJ2-1, is as follows: GAGVSQTPSNKVTEKGKYVELRCDPISGHTALYWYRQSLGQGPEFLIYFQGTGAADDSGLPNDRFFAVRPEGSVSTLKIQRTERGDSAVYLCASSTGGGQGTNEQFFGPGTRLTVL.

This chain joins TRBV2 and TRBJ2-5; TRBD1 is a possible D gene (5 bases). With 1 base removed from V and 13 bases from J, the gap between germline ends came to 16 bases. In germline, CDR1 is SNHLY, CDR2 FYNNEI. This CDR3 spans 13 amino acids. This CDR3 is CASSEVGMTALYF. For the CDR3, the DNA is TGTGCCAGCAGTGAAGTGGGGATGACAGCCCTGTACTTC.

In its sample, this clonotype was seen a few times. The chain links TRBV19 to TRBJ2-3, with no clear D. Germline V gene lookup returns CDR1 LNHDA and CDR2 SQIVND (reference sequence). This CDR3 is 14 amino acids long. Trimming shortened V by 3 bases and J by 0 bases, and 7 bases separated the two germline ends. For the CDR3, the DNA is TGTGCCAGTAGTATCCAAGCTAGCACAGATACGCAGTATTTT. Protein product: CASSIQASTDTQYF.

The chain combines TRBV5-4 with TRBJ2-1; 8 positions match TRBD2. This CDR3 spans 19 amino acids. Trimming at V came to 0 bases and at J to 0 bases, leaving 11 bases not matched to a gene. The germline V gene has CDR1 SGHNT and CDR2 YYREEE (reference sequence). The CDR3 protein is CASSLASREGLYSYNEQFF. Here the CDR3 DNA reads TGTGCCAGCAGCTTGGCCAGTCGGGAGGGCCTCTACTCCTACAATGAGCAGTTCTTC.

There are a few counts of this clonotype. The V call is TRBV6-5, the J call TRBJ1-2, with a weak D call TRBD1 (5 bases). Trimming removed 0 bases at V and 7 bases at J, with 12 bases between. The CDR3 length is 14 residues. Per germline, CDR1 MNHEY and CDR2 SVGAGI. The CDR3 here is CASSYSGQASGYTF. In nucleotides, the CDR3 is TGTGCCAGCAGTTACTCGGGGCAGGCTTCTGGCTACACCTTC.

V and J are TRBV5-1 and TRBJ2-1; 10 bases map to TRBD2. With 4 bases clipped from V and 8 bases from J, the junction kept 9 bases outside the gene matches. Germline V lookup: CDR1 SGHRS, CDR2 YFSETQ. The CDR3 runs 15 residues. DNA for the CDR3: TGCGCCAGCAGCGCTACGACTAGCGGGTACCATGAGCAGTTCTTC. It specifies CASSATTSGYHEQFF.

This clonotype came up a few times. The chain combines TRBV7-9 with TRBJ2-5; no clear D gene. CDR1 is SEHNR and CDR2 is FQNEAQ in the germline V gene (reference sequence). The germline V and J ends were trimmed by 1 base and 1 base, with 4 bases remaining between them. The CDR3 has 13 amino acids. The CDR3 region has the DNA TGTGCCAGCAGCTTAGACAGCCAAGAGACCCAGTACTTC. It is translated as CASSLDSQETQYF.

The rearrangement uses TRBV7-9 and TRBJ1-1; 7 nucleotides match TRBD1. V lost 5 bases to trimming and J lost 1 base; unmatched junction nucleotides: 4. This CDR3 has 14 amino acids. In germline, CDR1 is SEHNR, CDR2 FQNEAQ (reference sequence). As DNA, the CDR3 is TGTGCCAGCAGCGCCGACAGGGAGAACACTGAAGCTTTCTTT. Encoded protein: CASSADRENTEAFF. Full variable domain (outside the CDR3, taken from reference TRBV7-9 and TRBJ1-1): DTGVSQNPRHKITKRGQNVTFRCDPISEHNRLYWYRQTLGQGPEFLTYFQNEAQLEKSRLLSDRFSAERPKGSFSTLEIQRTEQGDSAMYLCASSADRENTEAFFGQGTRLTVV.

The chain's CDR3 is CASSGLAGASEQFF. In DNA, the CDR3 is TGTGCCAGTAGCGGACTAGCGGGGGCCTCTGAGCAGTTCTTC. This chain uses TRBV19 with TRBJ2-1, with TRBD2 matching over 13 bases. Looked up from germline, CDR1 is LNHDA and CDR2 is SQIVND (reference sequence). CDR3 length: 14 residues. V trimming: 6 bases; J trimming: 9 bases; junction bases outside the gene matches: 5.

The chain is built from TRBV12-3 or TRBV12-4 and TRBJ2-1; 7 positions agree with TRBD1. The V segment lost 5 bases and the J segment 5 bases; nucleotides outside the gene matches: 15. This CDR3 is built from 17 residues. The CDR3 here is CASSLIVGQLGHNEQFF. The CDR3 DNA follows: TGTGCCAGCAGTCTAATAGTGGGACAGTTAGGCCACAATGAGCAGTTCTTC.

This clonotype was observed a few times. This chain connects TRBV7-2 to TRBJ2-7; 7 bases are a match to TRBD2. CDR1 is SGHTA and CDR2 is FQGNSA in the germline V gene. After removal of 5 bases from V and 6 bases from J, the junction contained 10 bases not matched to a gene. This CDR3 comprises 14 residues. The chain's CDR3 is CASSRRTSSFEQYF. DNA for the CDR3: TGTGCCAGCAGCCGACGGACTAGTTCTTTCGAGCAGTACTTC.

Only a few counts were recorded for this clonotype. The gene calls are TRBV3-1 and TRBJ1-2; 9 bases agree with TRBD1. With V trimmed by 8 bases and J by 7 bases, 14 bases remained unmatched. CDR3 length: 15 residues. Germline CDR1 and CDR2: LGHDT and YNNKEL (reference sequence). The CDR3 is CASAPAGTGLSGYTF. Written as DNA, the CDR3 is TGTGCCAGCGCCCCAGCCGGGACAGGGCTCTCTGGCTACACCTTC.

This clonotype was detected many times. The chain joins TRBV2 to TRBJ2-3; 8 bases map to TRBD1. V trimming: 4 bases; J trimming: 6 bases; junction bases outside the gene matches: 6. Germline assignment: CDR1 SNHLY and CDR2 FYNNEI. The CDR3 sequence is 14 residues long. The CDR3 DNA is TGTGCCAGCAGTGGGGACAGGCCTTGGGATACGCAGTATTTT. As protein: CASSGDRPWDTQYF.

This clonotype turned up a few times. The chain carries TRBV7-9 and TRBJ1-4; D not resolved. Germline CDR1 SEHNR, CDR2 FQNEAQ (reference sequence). The CDR3 totals 16 residues. V was clipped by 2 bases and J by 7 bases, with 17 bases between them. The CDR3 here is CASSLFLAYVGEKLFF. For the CDR3, the DNA is TGTGCCAGCAGCTTATTCCTGGCATACGTAGGTGAAAAACTGTTTTTT. The full variable domain, completed using reference TRBV7-9 and TRBJ1-4, is DTGVSQNPRHKITKRGQNVTFRCDPISEHNRLYWYRQTLGQGPEFLTYFQNEAQLEKSRLLSDRFSAERPKGSFSTLEIQRTEQGDSAMYLCASSLFLAYVGEKLFFGSGTQLSVL.

In its sample, this clonotype was seen once. This chain uses TRBV7-9 with TRBJ2-1, with 8 positions matching TRBD2. In germline, CDR1 is SEHNR, CDR2 FQNEAQ (reference sequence). The CDR3 is 16 residues long. V trimming: 1 base; J trimming: 7 bases; junction bases outside the gene matches: 9. This CDR3 reads CASSLEGLVGGNEQFF. The CDR3 DNA reads TGTGCCAGCAGCTTAGAGGGACTAGTAGGGGGGAATGAGCAGTTCTTC. The full variable domain, in which reference TRBV7-9 and TRBJ2-1 provide the parts outside the CDR3, is DTGVSQNPRHKITKRGQNVTFRCDPISEHNRLYWYRQTLGQGPEFLTYFQNEAQLEKSRLLSDRFSAERPKGSFSTLEIQRTEQGDSAMYLCASSLEGLVGGNEQFFGPGTRLTVL.

This clonotype was counted a few times. This chain uses TRBV20-1 with TRBJ2-1, with 13 bases matching TRBD2. V gave up 5 bases and J gave up 3 bases; unmatched junction bases: 10. The CDR3 sequence is 17 residues long. Germline loops: CDR1 DFQATT, CDR2 SNEGSKA (reference sequence). CDR3 DNA: TGCAGTGCTCCCGGGACTAGCGGGGCCAGTGGCTACAATGAGCAGTTCTTC. It codes for CSAPGTSGASGYNEQFF.

The chain carries TRBV20-1 and TRBJ1-1; D is uncertain. CDR3 length: 17 residues. Germline V CDR1 and CDR2: DFQATT, SNEGSKA (reference sequence). Trimming took 0 bases from V and 1 from J, leaving 18 bases between them. CDR3 DNA: TGCAGTGCTAGAGATTTTTTCCCGGCAGGAGAGAACACTGAAGCTTTCTTT. This encodes CSARDFFPAGENTEAFF.